Below are 8 T cell receptor beta chains sequenced from a single sample in a study of T cell repertoires in cytomegalovirus infection. TCRdb ran MiXCR on the reads and lists one entry per CDR3 protein. The sample includes about 890,000 distinct CDR3 sequences, 30% to 40% of them seen just once. Their antigens remain unidentified. Specimen: cultured CD8+ T cells from PBMCs, collected from culture after CMV antigen stimulation. These receptor sequences come from a human donor in good health (CMV status not recorded). Some clones in this sample may be carry-over from other donors' samples.

This clonotype was seen ten or more times. The chain couples TRBV12-3 or TRBV12-4 to TRBJ1-2; D is unresolved. The CDR3 is made up of 14 amino acids. With 7 bases removed from V and 1 base from J, the gap between germline ends came to 13 bases. Here the CDR3 reads CASTETDFNYGYTF. In DNA, the CDR3 is TGTGCCAGCACAGAGACCGATTTTAACTATGGCTACACCTTC.

Turning to this clonotype: It is likely a read error, because the conserved phenylalanine at the end of the CDR3 is missing. The CDR3, as DNA: TGTGCCAGCAGCTCTAGACAGGCCATTAATGAAAAACTGTTTATT. Translating gives CASSSRQAINEKLFI. The rearrangement uses TRBV7-9 and TRBJ1-4; D is perhaps TRBD1 (6 bases). The CDR3 covers 15 residues. Trimming took off 4 bases at V and 4 bases at J, with 13 bases between the two ends. CDR1 SEHNR and CDR2 FQNEAQ come from the germline V gene (reference sequence).

The table lists this clonotype with a few counts. V usage is TRBV4-3 and J usage is TRBJ1-5; D uncertain. Germline lookup yields CDR1 LGHNA and CDR2 YSLEER. The V end was cut by 1 base, the J end by 4 bases, with 14 bases between. This CDR3 comprises 16 residues. The CDR3 protein is CASSQAAGKTNQPQHF. The CDR3 DNA is TGCGCCAGCAGCCAAGCGGCTGGTAAGACGAATCAGCCCCAGCATTTT.

This clonotype was seen only a few times. The J gene is TRBJ2-1, the V gene TRBV12-3 or TRBV12-4, with TRBD2 matching over 7 bases. The CDR3 loop spans 17 amino acids. Germline trimming cut 4 bases from V and 2 bases from J; bases unmatched to any gene: 11. In nucleotides, the CDR3 is TGTGCCAGCAGTTCTCCAACGGGAGGAGGCCCCTACAATGAGCAGTTCTTC. Its protein product is CASSSPTGGGPYNEQFF.

The chain carries TRBV19 and TRBJ2-3; D is perhaps TRBD2 (6 bases). Germline loops: CDR1 LNHDA, CDR2 SQIVND (reference sequence). Trimming took off 8 bases at V and 0 bases at J, with 21 bases between the two ends. The CDR3 loop spans 17 amino acids. CDR3 sequence reads: CASADGLLAPSTDTQYF. In nucleotides, the CDR3 is TGTGCCAGTGCGGACGGCCTACTAGCCCCTAGCACAGATACGCAGTATTTT.

The table lists this clonotype with a few counts. The chain employs TRBV5-1 and TRBJ2-1, with TRBD2 matching 7 bases. Germline assignment: CDR1 SGHRS and CDR2 YFSETQ. Losses at the gene ends were 5 bases for V and 8 bases for J; bases not matched to a gene: 7. CDR3 length: 13 residues. In nucleotides, the CDR3 is TGCGCCAGCAGAGCGGGGCTCTGGGATGAGCAGTTCTTC. Protein: CASRAGLWDEQFF.

In its sample, this clonotype was seen a few times. The CDR3 nucleotides are TGTGCCAGCAGTTACTCATCCAGGTTGAATCAGCCCCAGCATTTT. Translation: CASSYSSRLNQPQHF. The chain has TRBV6-2 or TRBV6-3 and TRBJ1-5, with unresolved D. The V gene's germline CDR1 is MNHEY and CDR2 SVGEGT. The CDR3 sequence is 15 residues long. V dropped 0 bases and J dropped 4 bases, with 10 bases sitting between them.

This clonotype has just a few counts. The DNA of the CDR3 is TGTGCCAGCAGCTTGGGGCCGGGACCCCCCGATACTGGAAACATTCAGTACTTC. This codes for CASSLGPGPPDTGNIQYF. The genes are TRBV5-4 and TRBJ2-4; D is tentatively TRBD1 or TRBD2 (5 bases each). CDR3 size: 18 residues. Deletions cut 0 bases from V and 6 bases from J, with 22 bases between. From germline, CDR1 is SGHNT and CDR2 YYREEE (reference sequence).